The 30 T cell receptor beta chains below come from one sample, sequenced in a study of chemoradiotherapy in HPV16-positive cancers. Here immunoSEQ multiplex PCR was the method, and the copy in TCRdb shows in-frame clones only, minus some. Of over 7,000 clones listed, around 85% are singletons. The starting material was blood, obtained from a patient who underwent chemoradiotherapy. The source of these receptors is a human donor with HPV-associated anogenital cancer.

This clone was detected once. The chain's CDR3 is CASRSGRTNSPLHF. The CDR3 DNA follows: TGTGCCAGCAGATCCGGGAGAACAAATTCACCCCTCCACTTT. The V and J genes are TRBV28 and TRBJ1-6; D unresolved. Germline assignment: CDR1 MDHEN and CDR2 SYDVKM. The V and J ends lost 6 bases and 7 bases respectively, with 13 bases between them. The CDR3 consists of 14 residues.

This clone occurred a few times. The chain couples TRBV10-3 to TRBJ1-1; TRBD1 matches at 8 bases. In germline, CDR1 is ENHRY, CDR2 SYGVKD. V lost 7 bases to trimming and J lost 5 bases; unmatched junction nucleotides: 3. The CDR3 runs 12 residues. CDR3 loop: CAITGQGTEAFF. As DNA, the CDR3 is TGTGCCATCACCGGACAGGGAACTGAAGCTTTCTTT.

The chain has TRBV9 and TRBJ2-3; D is perhaps TRBD1 or TRBD2 (5 bases each). The CDR3 runs to 13 residues. Germline assignment: CDR1 SGDLS and CDR2 YYNGEE. V was shortened by 4 bases and J by 3 bases, with 9 bases between the two germline ends. CDR3 bases: TGTGCCAGCAGCCGGGACCTGACAGATACGCAGTATTTT. Translation gives CASSRDLTDTQYF.

CDR3 amino acids: CASSLGRGTGFDEQYF. CDR3 nucleotides: TGCGCCAGCAGCTTGGGGCGGGGAACGGGATTTGACGAGCAGTACTTC. V usage is TRBV5-1 and J usage is TRBJ2-7; tentatively, D is TRBD2 (6 bases). Germline lookup yields CDR1 SGHRS and CDR2 YFSETQ. Deletions cut 0 bases from V and 5 bases from J, with 18 bases between. The CDR3 spans 16 residues.

Only one count was recorded for this clone. The DNA for the CDR3 is TGTGCCAGCAGCCAATTCAGGGTAGATAATTCACCCCTCCACTTT. Protein sequence: CASSQFRVDNSPLHF. The J gene is TRBJ1-6, the V gene TRBV14; a weak D match, TRBD1 (5 bases). The germline V gene has CDR1 SGHDN and CDR2 FVKESK. V lost 2 bases and J lost 5, with 10 bases in between. This CDR3 spans 15 amino acids.

This chain uses TRBV5-1 with TRBJ2-2; D is undetermined. Germline CDR1 reads SGHRS; CDR2 reads YFSETQ. The CDR3 sequence is 13 residues long. V lost 2 bases and J 6 bases, leaving 8 bases between the germline ends. The CDR3 DNA sequence: TGCGCCAGCAGCTTTACAGTATCCGGGGAGCTGTTTTTT. Translating it yields CASSFTVSGELFF.

V gene TRBV2 combines with J gene TRBJ1-1; TRBD1 agrees at 10 bases. CDR3 size: 15 residues. J gave up 4 bases and V 6 bases, and 8 bases lay outside the gene matches. Germline CDR1 reads SNHLY; CDR2 reads FYNNEI. This CDR3 reads CASRTRTGGATEAFF. The DNA of the CDR3 is TGTGCCAGCAGGACCCGGACAGGGGGGGCCACTGAAGCTTTCTTT.

The chain recombines TRBV27 with TRBJ1-5; D is unclear. V was clipped by 3 bases and J by 5 bases, with 8 bases between them. Looked up from germline, CDR1 is MNHEY and CDR2 is SMNVEV (reference sequence). This CDR3 is 13 amino acids long. CDR3 DNA sequence: TGTGCCAGCAGTTTCGGCGGTCATCAGCCCCAGCATTTT. It codes for CASSFGGHQPQHF.

This chain joins TRBV7-8 and TRBJ1-1; D unclear. The V gene lost 1 base and the J gene lost 5 bases, with 11 bases spanning the gap. The CDR3 runs to 14 residues. Looked up from germline, CDR1 is SGHVS and CDR2 is FQNEAQ. CDR3 protein: CASSLGVSGTEAFF. The CDR3 DNA reads as TGTGCCAGCAGCTTAGGCGTCAGTGGAACTGAAGCTTTCTTT.

The chain couples TRBV7-8 to TRBJ1-3; 7 bases align to TRBD1. With 5 bases clipped from V and 0 bases from J, the junction kept 1 base outside the gene matches. There are 14 residues in the CDR3. Germline lookup yields CDR1 SGHVS and CDR2 FQNEAQ. The CDR3 DNA is TGTGCCAGCAGCCACAGGGGCTCTGGAAACACCATATATTTT. It yields the protein CASSHRGSGNTIYF.

For this clone: Other DNA sequences in the sample encode the same CDR3. The chain has TRBV20-1 and TRBJ2-1; the D call may be TRBD1 or TRBD2 (5 bases each). V was clipped by 1 base and J by 9 bases, with 7 bases between them. The CDR3 loop spans 11 amino acids. Germline values: CDR1 DFQATT, CDR2 SNEGSKA (reference sequence). Here the CDR3 reads CSARVGTEQFF. The DNA of the CDR3 is TGCAGTGCTAGAGTAGGGACTGAGCAGTTCTTC.

This chain joins TRBV7-7 and TRBJ2-5, with 8 positions matching TRBD2. The CDR3 is 17 residues long. V shed 1 base, J shed 1 base, and the junction held 8 bases outside the gene matches. Germline loops: CDR1 SSHAT, CDR2 FNYEAQ (reference sequence). CDR3 nucleotides: TGTGCCAGCAGCTTAGGGTTTGCGCGGGGGGTCCAAGAGACCCAGTACTTC. Residues: CASSLGFARGVQETQYF.

The chain carries TRBV27 and TRBJ1-1; 7 bases are shared with TRBD1. Germline trimming cut 6 bases from V and 3 bases from J; bases unmatched to any gene: 10. The CDR3 runs 15 residues. CDR1 and CDR2 from the germline V gene are MNHEY and SMNVEV (reference sequence). In DNA form, the CDR3 reads TGTGCCAGCAGCTCCACGGACAGGAGGGACACTGAAGCTTTCTTT. This codes for CASSSTDRRDTEAFF.

The V and J genes are TRBV5-8 and TRBJ2-7; D remains unclear. This CDR3 contains 12 residues. V dropped 4 bases and J dropped 4 bases, with 9 bases sitting between them. Germline lookup yields CDR1 SGHTS and CDR2 YDEGEE. The CDR3 DNA reads TGTGCCAGCAGCCCCAAGTCTTACGAGCAGTACGTC. Translated: CASSPKSYEQYV.

This chain joins TRBV10-3 and TRBJ1-2; perhaps TRBD1 as D (5 bases). The ends were cut back, 7 bases at V and 4 bases at J, with 10 bases in the middle. Germline-derived CDR1 and CDR2 are ENHRY and SYGVKD. The CDR3 is made up of 12 amino acids. CDR3 in DNA: TGTGCCATCAAGGGGCAGGGCTATGGCTACACCTTC. Amino acids: CAIKGQGYGYTF.

The chain combines TRBV6-4 with TRBJ2-1; possible D gene TRBD2, 6 bases. This CDR3 comprises 15 residues. The V end was cut by 7 bases, the J end by 3 bases, with 16 bases between. Germline values: CDR1 MRHNA, CDR2 SNTAGT. The CDR3 region is CASTGGEEGYNEQFF. CDR3 nucleotide sequence: TGTGCCAGCACAGGCGGCGAGGAGGGCTACAATGAGCAGTTCTTC.

J is TRBJ2-1 and V is TRBV7-9; 10 bases agree with TRBD2. The germline CDR1 and CDR2 sequences are SEHNR and FQNEAQ (reference sequence). CDR3 length: 14 amino acids. The ends lost 6 bases at V and 9 bases at J; junction bases unmatched: 8. The CDR3, as DNA: TGTGCCAGCAGGAGCGGGGGGGCATCGAGTGAGCAGTTCTTC. Amino acids: CASRSGGASSEQFF.

The chain is built from TRBV4-3 and TRBJ2-5; weak D call: TRBD2 (5 bases). Germline CDR1 is LGHNA and CDR2 is YSLEER. The V and J ends lost 0 bases and 5 bases respectively, with 19 bases between them. The CDR3 contains 17 residues. CDR3: CASSQETRSGSGETQYF. The CDR3 DNA is TGCGCCAGCAGCCAAGAAACTCGTTCGGGGTCGGGTGAGACCCAGTACTTC.

CDR3 sequence reads: CASSLDQDTEAFF. DNA for the CDR3: TGTGCCAGCAGCTTAGACCAGGACACTGAAGCTTTCTTT. The chain couples TRBV7-7 to TRBJ1-1; D uncertain. This CDR3 comprises 13 residues. V lost 1 base to trimming and J lost 3 bases, with 6 bases between them. Germline V gene lookup returns CDR1 SSHAT and CDR2 FNYEAQ (reference sequence).

This clone turned up a few times. V is TRBV11-2 and J is TRBJ2-5; 8 nucleotides align to TRBD2. Germline V gene sequence: CDR1 SGHAT, CDR2 FQNNGV. The CDR3 has 15 amino acids. V lost 1 base to trimming and J lost 2 bases; unmatched junction nucleotides: 3. This CDR3 is CASSLAGGRQETQYF. The CDR3, as DNA: TGTGCCAGCAGCTTAGCGGGGGGGCGTCAAGAGACCCAGTACTTC.

This sequence joins TRBV6-1 and TRBJ2-3; D not resolved. Germline assignment: CDR1 MNHNS and CDR2 SASEGT. This CDR3 comprises 14 residues. The germline V and J ends were trimmed by 3 bases and 4 bases, with 11 bases remaining between them. CDR3 DNA: TGTGCCAGCAGTGATTTCGGTAGGTCAGATACGCAGTATTTT. This encodes CASSDFGRSDTQYF.

The V and J genes are TRBV6-5 and TRBJ2-7; D may be TRBD1 (5 bases). The CDR3 runs 14 residues. Germline CDR1 is MNHEY and CDR2 is SVGAGI. Trimming cost V 0 bases and J 5 bases, with 11 bases left between them. Here the CDR3 DNA reads TGTGCCAGCAGTTACTCCCAGGGCCAGCACGAGCAGTACTTC. It is translated as CASSYSQGQHEQYF.

This clone was detected once. The V call is TRBV5-1, the J call TRBJ2-5; 11 bases agree with TRBD1. The CDR3 sequence is 16 residues long. Germline V gene data show CDR1 as SGHRS and CDR2 as YFSETQ. The J segment lost 0 bases and the V segment lost 4 bases, leaving 5 bases of the junction unmatched. The CDR3 DNA follows: TGCGCCAGCAGCCCGGGGACAGGGGGGTACCAAGAGACCCAGTACTTC. Its translation is CASSPGTGGYQETQYF.

The chain has TRBV25-1 and TRBJ2-1; D call uncertain. Per germline, CDR1 MGHDK and CDR2 SYGVNS. CDR3 length: 14 amino acids. With 4 bases removed from V and 8 bases from J, the gap between germline ends came to 15 bases. The CDR3 loop is CASSGLGVPHEQFF. The DNA of the CDR3 is TGTGCCAGCAGTGGCCTCGGCGTCCCCCATGAGCAGTTCTTC.

The gene calls are TRBV7-2 and TRBJ1-6, with D maybe TRBD1 (5 bases). The CDR3 totals 17 residues. CDR1 is SGHTA, CDR2 FQGNSA, per germline. Between the trimmed V and J ends, which lost 4 bases and 7 bases, there was a span of 20 bases. Here the CDR3 reads CASSYSRGGGGNSPLHF. CDR3 DNA: TGTGCCAGCAGCTATAGTAGAGGTGGGGGAGGGAATTCACCCCTCCACTTT.

The rearrangement links TRBV6-6 to TRBJ1-5; D is perhaps TRBD1 (5 bases). Germline lookup yields CDR1 MNHNY and CDR2 SVGAGI (reference sequence). V was shortened by 0 bases and J by 6 bases, with 9 bases between the two germline ends. The CDR3 spans 14 residues. The CDR3 nucleotides read TGTGCCAGCAGTTACTCAGGGGTTGGTCAGCCCCAGCATTTT. This gives the protein CASSYSGVGQPQHF.

V and J are TRBV27 and TRBJ1-2; 9 bases align to TRBD1. The CDR3 loop spans 21 amino acids. The J segment lost 4 bases and the V segment lost 2 bases, leaving 23 bases of the junction unmatched. Germline values: CDR1 MNHEY, CDR2 SMNVEV (reference sequence). The CDR3 sequence is CASSLNMRFGNRGRGFYGYTF. The CDR3 bases are TGTGCCAGCAGTTTAAATATGAGATTCGGTAACAGGGGGCGCGGTTTCTATGGCTACACCTTC.

The chain employs TRBV28 and TRBJ1-5; 7 bases map to TRBD1. The trim removed 3 bases at V and 5 bases at J, leaving 7 bases unmatched. Per the germline V gene, CDR1 is MDHEN and CDR2 is SYDVKM. CDR3 length: 15 amino acids. This CDR3 reads CASSLETGFHQPQHF. The CDR3 DNA follows: TGTGCCAGCAGTTTGGAGACAGGGTTTCATCAGCCCCAGCATTTT.

About this clone: Other nucleotide sequences in the sample specify the same CDR3. V is TRBV10-3 and J is TRBJ2-1; unclear D gene. V lost 0 bases to trimming and J lost 5 bases, with 5 bases between them. Germline assignment: CDR1 ENHRY and CDR2 SYGVKD. CDR3 length: 13 residues. The CDR3 bases are TGTGCCATCAGTGAGTCGGCTGACAATGAGCAGTTCTTC. Its translation: CAISESADNEQFF.

The chain employs TRBV9 and TRBJ2-6; D is possibly TRBD1 (6 bases). The length of the CDR3 is 14 residues. V was shortened by 7 bases and J by 4 bases, with 12 bases between the two germline ends. Germline lookup yields CDR1 SGDLS and CDR2 YYNGEE. CDR3 amino acids: CASLSGAGANVLTF. The CDR3 nucleotides read TGTGCCAGCCTTTCAGGGGCAGGGGCCAACGTCCTGACTTTC.